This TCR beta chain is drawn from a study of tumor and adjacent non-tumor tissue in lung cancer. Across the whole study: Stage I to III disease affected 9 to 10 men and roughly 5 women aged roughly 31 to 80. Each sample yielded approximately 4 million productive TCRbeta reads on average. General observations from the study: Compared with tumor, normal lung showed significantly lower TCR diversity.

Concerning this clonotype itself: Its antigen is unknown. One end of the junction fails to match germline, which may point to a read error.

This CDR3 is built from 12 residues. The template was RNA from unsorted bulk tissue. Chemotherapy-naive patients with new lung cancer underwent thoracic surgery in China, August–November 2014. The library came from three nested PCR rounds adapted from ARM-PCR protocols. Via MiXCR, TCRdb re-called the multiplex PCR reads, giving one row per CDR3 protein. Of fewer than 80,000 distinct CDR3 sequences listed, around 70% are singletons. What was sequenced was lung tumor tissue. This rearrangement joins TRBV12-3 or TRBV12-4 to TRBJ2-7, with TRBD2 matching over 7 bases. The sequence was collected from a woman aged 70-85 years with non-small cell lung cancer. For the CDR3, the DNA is TGTGCCAGCAGCACTTCCGGGGGGAGAGGGCACTTC. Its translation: CASSTSGGRGHF.